Each of the 21 T cell receptor beta chains below was sequenced from the same sample in a study of blood T cell repertoires in COVID-19 (TCRdb year 2020). Library preparation used the immunoSEQ multiplex PCR assay. This is the immuneACCESS table as TCRdb keeps it, with only in-frame sequences that have V and J called. A part of the clones is gone; compared with another copy, unresolved V genes explain less than half, and the rest is unexplained. In all, the sample holds some 340,000 clones, and over 80% of those were seen once. The ten largest clonotypes hold approximately 5% of the sample. Sequencing was performed on PBMCs or T cells enriched from blood (not recorded which). These receptor sequences come from a woman aged 45-60 years who had recovered from COVID-19.

The gene calls are TRBV14 and TRBJ2-3; TRBD2 matches 8 bases. Germline-derived CDR1 and CDR2 are SGHDN and FVKESK. V shed 4 bases and J 4 bases; nucleotides not matched to a gene: 13. The CDR3 totals 17 residues. The CDR3 DNA reads as TGTGCCAGCAGCCCGAGGGGAGCGGGAGTTGCGGCAGATACGCAGTATTTT. Amino acids: CASSPRGAGVAADTQYF.

CDR3 in amino acids: CASSTHLTGFNQPQHF. Written as DNA, the CDR3 is TGTGCCAGCAGCACACACCTCACAGGCTTCAATCAGCCCCAGCATTTT. The chain recombines TRBV9 with TRBJ1-5, with D possibly TRBD1 on 5 matching bases. V dropped 4 bases and J dropped 3 bases, with 17 bases sitting between them. The CDR3 has 16 amino acids. CDR1 and CDR2 (germline): SGDLS, YYNGEE.

The chain is built from TRBV9 and TRBJ1-1, with TRBD1 as a possible D gene (6 bases). Trimming removed 0 bases at V and 3 bases at J, with 12 bases between. Per germline, CDR1 SGDLS and CDR2 YYNGEE. CDR3 size: 15 residues. The CDR3 reads CASSVAGRGDTEAFF. CDR3 nucleotides: TGTGCCAGCAGCGTAGCGGGCAGGGGAGACACTGAAGCTTTCTTT.

The chain joins TRBV6-2 or TRBV6-3 to TRBJ2-1, with D possibly being TRBD1 (6 bases). Germline lookup yields CDR1 MNHEY and CDR2 SVGEGT. With 1 base removed from V and 9 bases from J, the gap between germline ends came to 7 bases. This CDR3 region has 12 residues. For the CDR3, the DNA is TGTGCCAGCAGTTACTTGGGGGCTGAGCAGTTCTTC. The encoded protein is CASSYLGAEQFF.

The J gene is TRBJ2-6, the V gene TRBV7-3, with a possible D match to TRBD2 (6 bases). The length of the CDR3 is 17 residues. Trimming removed 2 bases at V and 0 bases at J, with 11 bases between. CDR1 is SGHTA and CDR2 is FQGTGA in the germline V gene. CDR3 DNA: TGTGCCAGCAGCTTAGAGTTGCGGGGCTCTGGGGCCAACGTCCTGACTTTC. Amino acids: CASSLELRGSGANVLTF.

The rearrangement links TRBV25-1 to TRBJ1-1, with TRBD1 matching over 9 bases. Trimming took 2 bases from V and 1 from J; bases not matched to a gene: 5. The CDR3 is 16 residues long. The germline V gene encodes CDR1 MGHDK and CDR2 SYGVNS. The CDR3 loop reads CASSETGGRGNTEAFF. As DNA, the CDR3 is TGTGCCAGCAGTGAAACAGGGGGCCGGGGGAACACTGAAGCTTTCTTT. The full variable domain, with the rest looked up from reference TRBV25-1 and TRBJ1-1, is EADIYQTPRYLVIGTGKKITLECSQTMGHDKMYWYQQDPGMELHLIHYSYGVNSTEKGDLSSESTVSRIRTEHFPLTLESARPSHTSQYLCASSETGGRGNTEAFFGQGTRLTVV.

V and J are TRBV5-4 and TRBJ1-3; D not resolved. Germline CDR1 and CDR2: SGHNT and YYREEE (reference sequence). V dropped 4 bases and J dropped 0 bases, with 11 bases sitting between them. CDR3 length: 15 amino acids. In DNA form, the CDR3 reads TGTGCCAGCAGCCAGGACGGGAACTCTGGAAACACCATATATTTT. Its translation: CASSQDGNSGNTIYF.

The chain links TRBV3-1 (or the pseudogene TRBV3-2) to TRBJ1-2; 8 bases line up with TRBD1. J gave up 6 bases and V 6 bases, and 6 bases lay outside the gene matches. Germline assignment: CDR1 LGHDT and CDR2 YNNKEL (reference sequence). This CDR3 is 13 amino acids long. The CDR3 nucleotides are TGTGCCAGCAGTCCGGACAGGGTCCATGGCTACACCTTC. Translated, it gives CASSPDRVHGYTF.

V gene TRBV6-1 combines with J gene TRBJ1-2; TRBD1 agrees at 7 bases. The CDR3 runs 13 residues. CDR1 is MNHNS, CDR2 SASEGT, per germline. With V trimmed by 2 bases and J by 7 bases, 4 bases remained unmatched. The CDR3 is CASSEPTGAGYTF. The DNA for the CDR3 is TGTGCCAGCAGTGAACCAACAGGGGCTGGCTACACCTTC.

This clone was recorded once. The J gene is TRBJ1-5, the V gene TRBV19; 8 bases align to TRBD1. With 5 bases clipped from V and 0 bases from J, the junction kept 9 bases outside the gene matches. This CDR3 has 17 residues. Germline values: CDR1 LNHDA, CDR2 SQIVND (reference sequence). The CDR3 sequence is CASSPRTGSYSNQPQHF. The CDR3 nucleotides read TGTGCCAGTAGTCCTCGGACAGGGAGTTATAGCAATCAGCCCCAGCATTTT.

This clone was picked up one time. The chain employs TRBV7-2 and TRBJ1-1, with D perhaps matching TRBD1 (5 bases). Germline-derived CDR1 and CDR2 are SGHTA and FQGNSA. V gave up 2 bases and J gave up 11 bases, with 15 bases separating them. The CDR3 length is 13 residues. This CDR3 reads CASSLSGGARAFF. The CDR3 bases are TGTGCCAGCAGCTTATCGGGGGGAGCAAGGGCTTTCTTT.

V and J are TRBV19 and TRBJ1-5; 9 nucleotides align to TRBD1. The CDR3 extends over 16 amino acids. J gave up 5 bases and V 3 bases, and 8 bases lay outside the gene matches. Germline V gene data show CDR1 as LNHDA and CDR2 as SQIVND (reference sequence). CDR3: CASSILGQGDYQPQHF. CDR3 DNA: TGTGCCAGTAGTATTTTGGGACAGGGAGATTATCAGCCCCAGCATTTT.

The rearrangement uses TRBV6-1 and TRBJ1-3; D is undetermined. CDR3 size: 15 residues. V was shortened by 1 base and J by 0 bases, with 7 bases between the two germline ends. Germline CDR1 is MNHNS and CDR2 is SASEGT. CDR3: CASSEVHSSGNTIYF. In DNA form, the CDR3 reads TGTGCCAGCAGTGAAGTCCACAGCTCTGGAAACACCATATATTTT.

Worth noting for this clone: Sequence at one end of the junction differs from germline and may be a read error. The gene calls are TRBV3-1 (or the pseudogene TRBV3-2) and TRBJ2-5; 8 bases are shared with TRBD2. CDR1 and CDR2 from the germline V gene are LGHDT and YNNKEL (reference sequence). This CDR3 contains 15 residues. CDR3 in amino acids: CASRQGSGAQETQYF. In nucleotides, the CDR3 is TGTGCCAGCAGACAAGGTAGCGGGGCACAAGAGACCCAGTACTTC.

The chain has TRBV7-2 and TRBJ2-7, with TRBD2 matching over 11 bases. CDR3 length: 15 residues. V shed 5 bases, J shed 7 bases, and the junction held 10 bases outside the gene matches. The germline V gene encodes CDR1 SGHTA and CDR2 FQGNSA. CDR3 loop: CASSTGVAGGEEQYF. The CDR3 coding sequence is TGTGCCAGCAGCACCGGAGTAGCGGGGGGGGAGGAGCAGTACTTC.

The gene calls are TRBV28 and TRBJ1-5; D is undetermined. CDR1 and CDR2 from the germline V gene are MDHEN and SYDVKM. The length of the CDR3 is 15 residues. V was clipped by 6 bases and J by 6 bases, with 18 bases between them. The CDR3 DNA is TGTGCCAGCAGACCCGCGGGGTCTGTTGGTCAGCCCCAGCATTTT. It yields the protein CASRPAGSVGQPQHF.

The chain employs TRBV5-4 and TRBJ2-5; 8 bases are a match to TRBD2. J lost 5 bases, V lost 4 bases, and 7 bases had no gene match. Germline assignment: CDR1 SGHNT and CDR2 YYREEE (reference sequence). This CDR3 is 14 amino acids long. The CDR3 DNA follows: TGTGCCAGCAGCCGGGAGGGCCGGGGGGAGACCCAGTACTTC. Residues: CASSREGRGETQYF.

The CDR3 DNA follows: TGCGCCAGCAGCTTGAGTCTCGGGGCGGGAGGTACGTTCTTC. Its translation: CASSLSLGAGGTFF. The rearrangement joins TRBV5-1 to TRBJ2-1, with 8 bases aligning to TRBD2. Germline-derived CDR1 and CDR2 are SGHRS and YFSETQ. The CDR3 covers 14 residues. With V trimmed by 1 base and J by 15 bases, 12 bases remained unmatched.

The chain couples TRBV11-2 to TRBJ2-1; 10 nucleotides agree with TRBD1. Germline CDR1 reads SGHAT; CDR2 reads FQNNGV. This CDR3 is built from 15 residues. Trimming at V came to 3 bases and at J to 9 bases, leaving 8 bases not matched to a gene. The CDR3 is CASSFQLDRGREQFF. DNA of the CDR3: TGTGCCAGCAGCTTCCAACTCGACAGGGGGCGTGAGCAGTTCTTC.

V usage is TRBV7-8 and J usage is TRBJ1-2; perhaps TRBD1 as D (5 bases). CDR3 size: 14 residues. Trimming removed 5 bases at V and 4 bases at J, with 14 bases between. CDR1 and CDR2 (germline): SGHVS, FQNEAQ. The CDR3 sequence is CASSAGSGTYGYTF. The CDR3 bases are TGTGCCAGCAGCGCAGGAAGCGGGACCTATGGCTACACCTTC.

Only one count was recorded for this clone. The V call is TRBV29-1, the J call TRBJ1-1; 7 nucleotides match TRBD1. CDR3 length: 16 amino acids. Per germline, CDR1 SQVTM and CDR2 ANQGSEA. Trimming removed 3 bases from V and 1 base from J; junction bases left unmatched: 11. Here the CDR3 DNA reads TGCAGCGTTGATGGGACAGCCCGAGATCGGAACACTGAAGCTTTCTTT. As protein: CSVDGTARDRNTEAFF.